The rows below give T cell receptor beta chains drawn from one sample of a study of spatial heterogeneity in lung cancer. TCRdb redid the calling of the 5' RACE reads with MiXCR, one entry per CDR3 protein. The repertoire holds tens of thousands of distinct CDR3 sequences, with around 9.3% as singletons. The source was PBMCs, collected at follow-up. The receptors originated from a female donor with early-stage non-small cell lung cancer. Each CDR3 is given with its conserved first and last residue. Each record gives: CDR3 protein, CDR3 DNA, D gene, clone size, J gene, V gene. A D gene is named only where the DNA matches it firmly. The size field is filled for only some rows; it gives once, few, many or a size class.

CDR3 protein: CASSDDRDEQYF
CDR3 DNA: TGCGCCAGCAGCGACGACAGGGATGAGCAGTACTTC
D gene: TRBD1
clone size: many
J gene: TRBJ2-7
V gene: TRBV5-1

CDR3 protein: CASSITSGAETQYF
CDR3 DNA: TGTGCCAGTAGTATTACCAGCGGGGCGGAGACCCAGTACTTC
D gene: TRBD2
clone size: -
J gene: TRBJ2-5
V gene: TRBV19

CDR3 protein: CASSWRAGAETQYF
CDR3 DNA: TGCGCCAGCAGCTGGAGAGCGGGAGCAGAGACCCAGTACTTC
D gene: TRBD2
clone size: many
J gene: TRBJ2-5
V gene: TRBV5-1

CDR3 protein: CSATDSSRGNQPQHF
CDR3 DNA: TGCAGTGCTACTGACAGTAGTAGGGGCAATCAGCCCCAGCATTTT
D gene: -
clone size: -
J gene: TRBJ1-5
V gene: TRBV20-1

CDR3 protein: CASSSPWVAQRQETQYF
CDR3 DNA: TGTGCCAGCAGCTCTCCCTGGGTTGCCCAACGACAAGAGACCCAGTACTTC
D gene: -
clone size: few
J gene: TRBJ2-5
V gene: TRBV7-6

CDR3 protein: CASAVRGGSNQPQHF
CDR3 DNA: TGTGCCAGCGCTGTCCGGGGGGGAAGCAATCAGCCCCAGCATTTT
D gene: -
clone size: many
J gene: TRBJ1-5
V gene: TRBV2

CDR3 protein: CASRPGQGLNNEQFF
CDR3 DNA: TGTGCCAGCAGGCCGGGACAGGGGCTAAACAATGAGCAGTTCTTC
D gene: TRBD1
clone size: many
J gene: TRBJ2-1
V gene: TRBV27

CDR3 protein: CASRLYNEQFF
CDR3 DNA: TGTGCCAGCAGACTGTACAATGAGCAGTTCTTC
D gene: -
clone size: many
J gene: TRBJ2-1
V gene: TRBV3-1

CDR3 protein: CASSLTSKNTGELFF
CDR3 DNA: TGTGCCAGCAGCTTAACGTCTAAGAACACCGGGGAGCTGTTTTTT
D gene: -
clone size: -
J gene: TRBJ2-2
V gene: TRBV7-3

CDR3 protein: CASSTGPGNIQYF
CDR3 DNA: TGTGCCAGTAGTACGGGACCGGGAAACATTCAGTACTTC
D gene: -
clone size: few
J gene: TRBJ2-4
V gene: TRBV19

CDR3 protein: CASSLTGQITGELFF
CDR3 DNA: TGTGCCAGCAGCTTGACAGGGCAAATCACCGGGGAGCTGTTTTTT
D gene: -
clone size: -
J gene: TRBJ2-2
V gene: TRBV5-4

CDR3 protein: CVSSHTTGGEYSGANVLTF
CDR3 DNA: TGTGTCAGCAGCCATACGACAGGGGGCGAATACTCTGGGGCCAACGTCCTGACTTTC
D gene: TRBD1
clone size: -
J gene: TRBJ2-6
V gene: TRBV3-1

CDR3 protein: CASSFRDSYGYTF
CDR3 DNA: TGTGCCAGCAGTTTCCGGGACAGCTATGGCTACACCTTC
D gene: TRBD1
clone size: -
J gene: TRBJ1-2
V gene: TRBV27

CDR3 protein: CASSLPTRGSSYNSPLHF
CDR3 DNA: TGTGCCAGCAGCTTACCCACACGGGGAAGCTCCTATAATTCACCCCTCCACTTT
D gene: -
clone size: -
J gene: TRBJ1-6
V gene: TRBV11-2

CDR3 protein: CASSQDGAGELFF
CDR3 DNA: TGTGCCAGTAGTCAGGACGGGGCCGGGGAGCTGTTTTTT
D gene: -
clone size: few
J gene: TRBJ2-2
V gene: TRBV19

CDR3 protein: CASSLGKNEQFF
CDR3 DNA: TGTGCCAGCAGCTTAGGCAAAAATGAGCAGTTCTTC
D gene: -
clone size: -
J gene: TRBJ2-1
V gene: TRBV7-9

CDR3 protein: CASSSRTSGTSYEQYF
CDR3 DNA: TGTGCCAGCAGCTCCCGGACTAGCGGTACCTCCTACGAGCAGTACTTC
D gene: TRBD2
clone size: few
J gene: TRBJ2-7
V gene: TRBV6-1

CDR3 protein: CSAPPSWGEPSNQPQHF
CDR3 DNA: TGCAGTGCTCCCCCCTCCTGGGGGGAACCTAGCAATCAGCCCCAGCATTTT
D gene: -
clone size: many
J gene: TRBJ1-5
V gene: TRBV20-1

CDR3 protein: CATSRSGGAGETQYF
CDR3 DNA: TGTGCCACCAGCAGGAGCGGGGGGGCTGGAGAGACCCAGTACTTC
D gene: TRBD2
clone size: many
J gene: TRBJ2-5
V gene: TRBV15

CDR3 protein: CSASETSGGSDTQYF
CDR3 DNA: TGCAGTGCTAGCGAGACTAGCGGGGGATCGGATACGCAGTATTTT
D gene: TRBD2
clone size: many
J gene: TRBJ2-3
V gene: TRBV20-1

CDR3 protein: CSVEGTGGETQYF
CDR3 DNA: TGCAGCGTTGAAGGGACAGGGGGTGAGACCCAGTACTTC
D gene: TRBD1
clone size: many
J gene: TRBJ2-5
V gene: TRBV29-1

CDR3 protein: CASNLLAGDNEQFF
CDR3 DNA: TGTGCCAGCAATCTACTAGCGGGGGACAATGAGCAGTTCTTC
D gene: TRBD2
clone size: many
J gene: TRBJ2-1
V gene: TRBV12-3/TRBV12-4

CDR3 protein: CASSIKGRGSSYNSPLHF
CDR3 DNA: TGTGCCAGTAGTATCAAGGGCAGGGGGAGCTCCTATAATTCACCCCTCCACTTT
D gene: TRBD1
clone size: many
J gene: TRBJ1-6
V gene: TRBV19

CDR3 protein: CASSRTSSETQYF
CDR3 DNA: TGTGCCAGCAGCCGGACTAGCTCGGAGACCCAGTACTTC
D gene: TRBD2
clone size: many
J gene: TRBJ2-5
V gene: TRBV7-7

CDR3 protein: CASSLSGGELFF
CDR3 DNA: TGTGCCAGCAGTCTATCTGGGGGGGAGCTGTTTTTT
D gene: -
clone size: -
J gene: TRBJ2-2
V gene: TRBV27

CDR3 protein: CASRKGLESSYNSPLHF
CDR3 DNA: TGTGCCAGCAGGAAAGGATTGGAGAGCTCCTATAATTCACCCCTCCACTTT
D gene: -
clone size: few
J gene: TRBJ1-6
V gene: TRBV5-5

CDR3 protein: CSARDRGTPGTEAFF
CDR3 DNA: TGCAGTGCTAGAGATCGGGGGACACCGGGGACTGAAGCTTTCTTT
D gene: -
clone size: -
J gene: TRBJ1-1
V gene: TRBV20-1

CDR3 protein: CASSPGTAEAFF
CDR3 DNA: TGTGCCAGCAGCCCCGGGACGGCGGAAGCTTTCTTT
D gene: -
clone size: -
J gene: TRBJ1-1
V gene: TRBV5-6

CDR3 protein: CASSQSPRGGKYNEQFF
CDR3 DNA: TGTGCCAGCAGCCAATCTCCGCGGGGGGGCAAGTACAATGAGCAGTTCTTC
D gene: TRBD2
clone size: -
J gene: TRBJ2-1
V gene: TRBV4-2

CDR3 protein: CATSRGRVGSGANVLTF
CDR3 DNA: TGTGCCACCAGCAGAGGGAGGGTTGGCTCTGGGGCCAACGTCCTGACTTTC
D gene: -
clone size: many
J gene: TRBJ2-6
V gene: TRBV15

CDR3 protein: CASSEISTGPLAEAFF
CDR3 DNA: TGTGCCAGCAGCGAGATATCTACCGGGCCGCTGGCTGAAGCTTTCTTT
D gene: -
clone size: many
J gene: TRBJ1-1
V gene: TRBV7-3

CDR3 protein: CASSRKSTDTQYF
CDR3 DNA: TGTGCCAGCAGCAGGAAGAGCACAGATACGCAGTATTTT
D gene: -
clone size: -
J gene: TRBJ2-3
V gene: TRBV5-6

CDR3 protein: CASSFPGSYEQYF
CDR3 DNA: TGTGCCAGCAGCTTTCCGGGGTCCTACGAGCAGTACTTC
D gene: -
clone size: -
J gene: TRBJ2-7
V gene: TRBV7-9

CDR3 protein: CSGGQVNTEAFF
CDR3 DNA: TGCAGCGGAGGGCAGGTGAACACTGAAGCTTTCTTT
D gene: -
clone size: many
J gene: TRBJ1-1
V gene: TRBV29-1

CDR3 protein: CASSRSGTTNSPLHF
CDR3 DNA: TGTGCCAGCAGCCGGTCCGGGACAACGAATTCACCCCTCCACTTT
D gene: -
clone size: -
J gene: TRBJ1-6
V gene: TRBV3-1

CDR3 protein: CASSVGQVNSPLHF
CDR3 DNA: TGTGCCAGCAGCGTAGGGCAGGTTAATTCACCCCTCCACTTT
D gene: -
clone size: -
J gene: TRBJ1-6
V gene: TRBV9

CDR3 protein: CASSFTDLPGGEQYF
CDR3 DNA: TGTGCCAGCAGTTTTACGGACCTACCTGGTGGCGAGCAGTACTTC
D gene: -
clone size: many
J gene: TRBJ2-7
V gene: TRBV12-3/TRBV12-4

CDR3 protein: CASSSPGNTGELFF
CDR3 DNA: TGTGCCAGCAGTTCGCCGGGGAACACCGGGGAGCTGTTTTTT
D gene: -
clone size: few
J gene: TRBJ2-2
V gene: TRBV28

CDR3 protein: CASLLVGATYGYTF
CDR3 DNA: TGTGCCAGCCTCCTCGTCGGGGCTACCTATGGCTACACCTTC
D gene: -
clone size: many
J gene: TRBJ1-2
V gene: TRBV6-1

CDR3 protein: CSVRTPVDYGYTF
CDR3 DNA: TGCAGCGTTAGAACACCCGTGGACTATGGCTACACCTTC
D gene: -
clone size: -
J gene: TRBJ1-2
V gene: TRBV29-1